This T cell receptor (beta chain) stems from a study of T cell changes during pregnancy in multiple sclerosis. Data came from immunoSEQ multiplex PCR; TCRdb stores just in-frame clones and leaves some out. Seen here are 25,000 to 35,000 clones, around 91% observed once, and the top ten hold 0.5% to 0.65%. The CDR3 is 12 amino acids. V gave up 4 bases and J gave up 0 bases, with 3 bases separating them. The germline V gene has CDR1 SGHNT and CDR2 YYREEE (reference sequence). This TCR came from a female donor in good health, enrolled as a control in a pregnancy study. Sequenced material: CD4+ T cells from peripheral blood mononuclear cells, taken in the third trimester of pregnancy. The V gene is TRBV5-4, the J gene TRBJ2-3; no definite D call. For the CDR3, the DNA is TGTGCCAGCAGCCTCAGCACAGATACGCAGTATTTT. Translating gives CASSLSTDTQYF.